Reported below is one T cell receptor (beta chain). What it binds is not known. Germline CDR1 and CDR2: MNHNY and SVGAGI (reference sequence). This CDR3 comprises 14 residues. V was cut by 5 bases and J by 3 bases, with 11 bases left in between. This specimen belongs to a study of cytomegalovirus exposure and HLA in healthy donors. General study points: Indistinguishability led to the exclusion of some V segments, TRBV6-2 and TRBV6-3 included. In presence/absence analyses, roughly uniform sequencing depth across donors was assumed.

The primer mix had 60 Vbeta and 13 Jbeta primers. The repertoire was sequenced with immunoSEQ multiplex PCR; TCRdb's copy has only in-frame clones and lacks some. Of about 170,000 clones listed, 80% to 90% were seen once; the top ten hold 2.5%. Sequencing was done on a sample of PBMCs. The TCR comes from a man between 25 and 39 years old in good health and CMV-seropositive. This chain uses TRBV6-6 with TRBJ2-1, with TRBD2 as a possible D gene (5 bases). The CDR3 DNA reads as TGTGCCAGCAGTCGGTTGAGCGGCTACAATGAGCAGTTCTTC. Its protein product is CASSRLSGYNEQFF.